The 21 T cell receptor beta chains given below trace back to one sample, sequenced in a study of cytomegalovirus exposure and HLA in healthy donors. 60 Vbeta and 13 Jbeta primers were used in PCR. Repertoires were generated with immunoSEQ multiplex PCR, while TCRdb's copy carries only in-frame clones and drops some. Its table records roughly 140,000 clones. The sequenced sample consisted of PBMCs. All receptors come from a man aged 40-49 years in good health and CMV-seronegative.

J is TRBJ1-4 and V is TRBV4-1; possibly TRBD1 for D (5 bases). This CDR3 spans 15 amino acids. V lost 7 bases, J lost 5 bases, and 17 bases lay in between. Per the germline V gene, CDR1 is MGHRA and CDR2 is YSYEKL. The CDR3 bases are TGCGCCAGCACCCCAACCGACAGACTCAATGAAAAACTGTTTTTT. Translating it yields CASTPTDRLNEKLFF.

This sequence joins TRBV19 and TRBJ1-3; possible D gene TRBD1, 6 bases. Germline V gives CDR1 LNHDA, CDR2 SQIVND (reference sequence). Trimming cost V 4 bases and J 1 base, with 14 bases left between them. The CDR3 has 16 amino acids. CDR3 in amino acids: CASSTRTVISGNTIYF. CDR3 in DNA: TGTGCCAGTAGTACCCGGACAGTGATTTCTGGAAACACCATATATTTT.

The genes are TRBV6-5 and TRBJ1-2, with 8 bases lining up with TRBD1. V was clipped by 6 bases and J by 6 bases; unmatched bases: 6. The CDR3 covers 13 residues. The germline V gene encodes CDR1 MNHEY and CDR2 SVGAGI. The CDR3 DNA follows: TGTGCCAGCAGCCCGACAGGGGAGGATGGCTACACCTTC. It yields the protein CASSPTGEDGYTF.

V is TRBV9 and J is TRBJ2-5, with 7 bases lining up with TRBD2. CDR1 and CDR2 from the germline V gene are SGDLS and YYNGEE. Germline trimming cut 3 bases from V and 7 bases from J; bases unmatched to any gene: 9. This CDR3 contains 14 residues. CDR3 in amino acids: CASSEGGPDGTQYF. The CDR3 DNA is TGTGCCAGCAGCGAGGGAGGGCCTGACGGGACCCAGTACTTC. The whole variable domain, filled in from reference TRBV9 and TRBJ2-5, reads DSGVTQTPKHLITATGQRVTLRCSPRSGDLSVYWYQQSLDQGLQFLIQYYNGEERAKGNILERFSAQQFPDLHSELNLSSLELGDSALYFCASSEGGPDGTQYFGPGTRLLVL.

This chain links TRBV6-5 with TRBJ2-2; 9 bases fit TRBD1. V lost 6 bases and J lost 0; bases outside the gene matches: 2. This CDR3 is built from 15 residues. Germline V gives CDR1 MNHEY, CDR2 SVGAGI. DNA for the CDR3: TGTGCCAGCAGGACAGGGGGGGCGAACACCGGGGAGCTGTTTTTT. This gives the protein CASRTGGANTGELFF.

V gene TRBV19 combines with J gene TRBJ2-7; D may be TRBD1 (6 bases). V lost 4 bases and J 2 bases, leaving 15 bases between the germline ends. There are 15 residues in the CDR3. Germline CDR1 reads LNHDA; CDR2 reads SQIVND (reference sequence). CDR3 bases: TGTGCCAGTAGTAAAAGGACAGTAGGTGCCTACGAGCAGTACTTC. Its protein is CASSKRTVGAYEQYF.

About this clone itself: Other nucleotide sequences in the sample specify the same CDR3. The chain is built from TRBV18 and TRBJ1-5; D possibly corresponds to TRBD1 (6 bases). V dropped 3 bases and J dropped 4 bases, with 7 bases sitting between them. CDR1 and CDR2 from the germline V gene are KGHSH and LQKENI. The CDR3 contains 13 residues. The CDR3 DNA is TGTGCCAGCTCACCCACAGGGAATCAGCCCCAGCATTTT. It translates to CASSPTGNQPQHF. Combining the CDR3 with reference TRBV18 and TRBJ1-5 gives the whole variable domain NAGVMQNPRHLVRRRGQEARLRCSPMKGHSHVYWYRQLPEEGLKFMVYLQKENIIDESGMPKERFSAEFPKEGPSILRIQQVVRGDSAAYFCASSPTGNQPQHFGDGTRLSIL.

CDR3 residues: CASSQDSGSTYEQYF. The CDR3 DNA is TGCGCCAGCAGCCAAGACAGCGGGTCCACCTACGAGCAGTACTTC. This sequence joins TRBV4-1 and TRBJ2-7; D is perhaps TRBD2 (6 bases). The V end was cut by 0 bases, the J end by 2 bases, with 11 bases between. The germline gives CDR1 MGHRA, CDR2 YSYEKL. The CDR3 spans 15 residues.

The CDR3 loop is CASSRGGSRDEKLFF. The CDR3 region has the DNA TGTGCCAGTAGTAGGGGCGGCAGCCGCGATGAAAAACTGTTTTTT. This chain links TRBV19 with TRBJ1-4, with a weak D call TRBD1 (5 bases). Trimming took 4 bases from V and 6 from J, leaving 15 bases between them. The CDR3 extends over 15 amino acids. Germline-derived CDR1 and CDR2 are LNHDA and SQIVND (reference sequence).

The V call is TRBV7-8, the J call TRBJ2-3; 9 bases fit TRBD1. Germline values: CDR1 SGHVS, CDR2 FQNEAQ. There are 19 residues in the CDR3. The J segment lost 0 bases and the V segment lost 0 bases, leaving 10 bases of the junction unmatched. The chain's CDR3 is CASSLAPLGTGSSTDTQYF. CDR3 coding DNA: TGTGCCAGCAGCTTAGCGCCATTAGGGACAGGGTCTAGCACAGATACGCAGTATTTT.

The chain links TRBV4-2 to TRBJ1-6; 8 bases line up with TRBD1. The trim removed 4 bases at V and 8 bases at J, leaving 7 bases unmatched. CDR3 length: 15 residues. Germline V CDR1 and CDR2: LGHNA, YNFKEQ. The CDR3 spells CASSPETGDHSPLHF. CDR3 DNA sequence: TGTGCCAGCAGCCCTGAGACAGGGGATCATTCACCCCTCCACTTT.

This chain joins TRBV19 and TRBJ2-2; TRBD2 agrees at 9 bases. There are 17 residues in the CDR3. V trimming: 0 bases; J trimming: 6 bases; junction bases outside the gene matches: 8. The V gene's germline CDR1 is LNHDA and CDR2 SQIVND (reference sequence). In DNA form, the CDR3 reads TGTGCCAGTAGTATAGATCGGGCTAGCGGGGAGGCCGGGGAGCTGTTTTTT. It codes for CASSIDRASGEAGELFF.

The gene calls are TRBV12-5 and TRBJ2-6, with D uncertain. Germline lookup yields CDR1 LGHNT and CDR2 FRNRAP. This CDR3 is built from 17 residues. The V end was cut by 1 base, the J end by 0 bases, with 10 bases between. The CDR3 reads CASGLGAKDSGANVLTF. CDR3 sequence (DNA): TGTGCTAGTGGTTTGGGGGCAAAAGACTCTGGGGCCAACGTCCTGACTTTC.

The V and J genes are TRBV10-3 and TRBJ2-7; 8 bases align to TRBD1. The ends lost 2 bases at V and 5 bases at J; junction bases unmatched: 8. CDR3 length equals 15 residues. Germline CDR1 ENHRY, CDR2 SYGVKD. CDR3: CAISERTGLSHEQYF. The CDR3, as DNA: TGTGCCATCAGTGAGCGGACAGGGCTTTCCCACGAGCAGTACTTC.

In DNA, the CDR3 is TGTGCCAGCAGTTTATGGCCAAGACGGGGGGAATTGGAGACCCAGTACTTC. This gives the protein CASSLWPRRGELETQYF. The chain links TRBV27 to TRBJ2-5, with 7 nucleotides matching TRBD2. The CDR3 consists of 17 residues. The V gene end was trimmed by 1 base and the J gene end by 5 bases; junction bases not matched to a gene: 13. CDR1 is MNHEY and CDR2 is SMNVEV in the germline V gene (reference sequence).

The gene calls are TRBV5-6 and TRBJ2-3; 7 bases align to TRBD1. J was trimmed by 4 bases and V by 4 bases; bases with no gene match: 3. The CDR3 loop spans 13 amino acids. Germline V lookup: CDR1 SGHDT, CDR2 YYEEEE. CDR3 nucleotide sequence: TGTGCCAGCAGCATCGACAGGGCAGATACGCAGTATTTT. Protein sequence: CASSIDRADTQYF.

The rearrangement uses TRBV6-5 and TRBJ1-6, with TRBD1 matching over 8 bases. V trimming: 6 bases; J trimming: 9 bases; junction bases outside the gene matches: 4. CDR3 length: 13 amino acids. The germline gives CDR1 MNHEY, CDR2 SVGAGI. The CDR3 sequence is CASSRGQGSPLHF. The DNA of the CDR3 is TGTGCCAGCAGCAGGGGGCAGGGTTCACCCCTCCACTTT.

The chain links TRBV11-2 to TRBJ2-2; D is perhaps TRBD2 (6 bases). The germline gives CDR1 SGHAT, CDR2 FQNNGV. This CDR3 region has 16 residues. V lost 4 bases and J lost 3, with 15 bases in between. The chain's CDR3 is CASSSPRRGDTGELFF. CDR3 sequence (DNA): TGTGCCAGCAGCTCCCCCAGGCGGGGAGACACCGGGGAGCTGTTTTTT. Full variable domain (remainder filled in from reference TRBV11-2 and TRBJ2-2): EAGVAQSPRYKIIEKRQSVAFWCNPISGHATLYWYQQILGQGPKLLIQFQNNGVVDDSQLPKDRFSAERLKGVDSTLKIQPAKLEDSAVYLCASSSPRRGDTGELFFGEGSRLTVL.

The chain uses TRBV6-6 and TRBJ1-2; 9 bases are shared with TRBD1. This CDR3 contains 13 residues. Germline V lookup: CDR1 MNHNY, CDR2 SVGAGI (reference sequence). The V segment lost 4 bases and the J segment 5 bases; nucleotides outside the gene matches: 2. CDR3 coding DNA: TGTGCCAGCAGTTTGGACAGGGGATATGGCTACACCTTC. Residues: CASSLDRGYGYTF.

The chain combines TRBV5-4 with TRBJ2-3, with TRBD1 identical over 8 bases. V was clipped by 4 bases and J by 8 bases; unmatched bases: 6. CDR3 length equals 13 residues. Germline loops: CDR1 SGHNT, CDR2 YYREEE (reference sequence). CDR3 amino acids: CASSLDRAGTQYF. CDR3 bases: TGTGCCAGCAGCCTGGACAGGGCAGGTACGCAGTATTTT.

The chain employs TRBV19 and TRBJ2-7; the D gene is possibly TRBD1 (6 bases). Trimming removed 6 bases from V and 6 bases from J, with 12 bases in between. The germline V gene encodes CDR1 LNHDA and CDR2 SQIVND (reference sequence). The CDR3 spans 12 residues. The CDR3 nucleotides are TGTGCCAGTAGACTCAGGGGTGGCGAGCAGTACTTC. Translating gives CASRLRGGEQYF. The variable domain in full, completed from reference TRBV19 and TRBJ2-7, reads DGGITQSPKYLFRKEGQNVTLSCEQNLNHDAMYWYRQDPGQGLRLIYYSQIVNDFQKGDIAEGYSVSREKKESFPLTVTSAQKNPTAFYLCASRLRGGEQYFGPGTRLTVT.